A single sample is the source of the 30 T cell receptor beta chains below, sequenced in a study of cytomegalovirus exposure and HLA in healthy donors. PCR amplification relied on 60 Vbeta primers (plus 13 Jbeta primers). Assay used: immunoSEQ multiplex PCR; TCRdb lists only in-frame clones, some missing. Among roughly 99,000 clones, around 69% were seen once, and the ten largest hold approximately 2.4%. The specimen sequenced was PBMCs. All receptors come from a man between 18 and 29 years old in good health and CMV-seronegative.

The chain employs TRBV2 and TRBJ2-1; 9 bases line up with TRBD2. CDR3 size: 19 residues. J lost 2 bases, V lost 3 bases, and 14 bases had no gene match. CDR1 and CDR2 (germline): SNHLY, FYNNEI. The CDR3 region has the DNA TGTGCCAGCAGTGACGAGTTGGTAGCGGGGGCGAACCCCTACAATGAGCAGTTCTTC. Translated, it gives CASSDELVAGANPYNEQFF.

This rearrangement joins TRBV4-3 to TRBJ2-1, with D unresolved. This CDR3 is 15 amino acids long. CDR1 is LGHNA, CDR2 YSLEER, per germline. Trimming shortened V by 0 bases and J by 3 bases, and 9 bases separated the two germline ends. The CDR3 DNA reads as TGCGCCAGCAGCCAAGAGATCTACGGCTACAATGAGCAGTTCTTC. Translation gives CASSQEIYGYNEQFF.

This sequence joins TRBV2 and TRBJ2-3; TRBD1 is a possible D gene (5 bases). The CDR3 extends over 15 amino acids. Germline CDR1 is SNHLY and CDR2 is FYNNEI. The V end lost 6 bases, the J end lost 4 bases, and 17 bases lay between the germline ends. The DNA for the CDR3 is TGTGCCAGCAGGCCCCCAGGGTTTGGGGCAGATACGCAGTATTTT. Its translation is CASRPPGFGADTQYF. The whole variable domain, remainder taken from reference TRBV2 and TRBJ2-3, is EPEVTQTPSHQVTQMGQEVILRCVPISNHLYFYWYRQILGQKVEFLVSFYNNEISEKSEIFDDQFSVERPDGSNFTLKIRSTKLEDSAMYFCASRPPGFGADTQYFGPGTRLTVL.

In DNA, the CDR3 is TGTGCCAGCAGCCAAGAAGAGTCTGCTGGGGCCAACGTCCTGACTTTC. It specifies CASSQEESAGANVLTF. The chain uses TRBV4-2 and TRBJ2-6; D gene ambiguous. Germline values: CDR1 LGHNA, CDR2 YNFKEQ. The CDR3 spans 16 residues. V was clipped by 0 bases and J by 2 bases, with 8 bases between them.

The chain has TRBV7-3 and TRBJ2-1; 9 bases align to TRBD1. Germline V CDR1 and CDR2: SGHTA, FQGTGA. V trimming: 5 bases; J trimming: 9 bases; junction bases outside the gene matches: 8. This CDR3 has 14 amino acids. The CDR3 DNA sequence: TGTGCCAGCAGCCCGGGACAGGGTATTACTGAGCAGTTCTTC. Amino acid sequence: CASSPGQGITEQFF.

The rearrangement joins TRBV5-1 to TRBJ2-1; 15 bases line up with TRBD2. The trim removed 3 bases at V and 9 bases at J, leaving 7 bases unmatched. This CDR3 region has 16 residues. In germline, CDR1 is SGHRS, CDR2 YFSETQ. CDR3 region: CASSSGLAGGRGEQFF. The DNA for the CDR3 is TGCGCCAGCAGCTCCGGACTAGCGGGGGGGCGGGGTGAGCAGTTCTTC.

The chain couples TRBV7-2 to TRBJ1-6; 8 bases are a match to TRBD1. V lost 1 base, J lost 9 bases, and 5 bases stayed unmatched. Germline values: CDR1 SGHTA, CDR2 FQGNSA. The CDR3 consists of 15 residues. The CDR3 DNA sequence: TGTGCCAGCAGCTTAGTTGCGACAGGGGCTTCACCCCTCCACTTT. This encodes CASSLVATGASPLHF. The full variable domain, rest sourced from reference TRBV7-2 and TRBJ1-6, is GAGVSQSPSNKVTEKGKDVELRCDPISGHTALYWYRQSLGQGLEFLIYFQGNSAPDKSGLPSDRFSAERTGGSVSTLTIQRTQQEDSAVYLCASSLVATGASPLHFGNGTRLTVT.

The rearrangement joins TRBV4-3 to TRBJ1-3; TRBD1 is a possible D gene (5 bases). Germline V gives CDR1 LGHNA, CDR2 YSLEER. The V end lost 0 bases, the J end lost 0 bases, and 9 bases lay between the germline ends. CDR3 length: 16 residues. CDR3 protein: CASSQDADSSGNTIYF. The CDR3 region has the DNA TGCGCCAGCAGCCAAGATGCAGACAGCTCTGGAAACACCATATATTTT.

The chain recombines TRBV7-2 with TRBJ2-2, with 11 bases aligning to TRBD2. This CDR3 has 15 amino acids. V dropped 5 bases and J dropped 5; count of bases not matched to a gene: 4. The V gene's germline CDR1 is SGHTA and CDR2 FQGNSA. Here the CDR3 reads CASSPLAGATGELFF. DNA of the CDR3: TGTGCCAGCAGCCCACTAGCGGGGGCAACCGGGGAGCTGTTTTTT.

J is TRBJ1-1 and V is TRBV5-5; 9 positions match TRBD1. V shed 4 bases, J shed 8 bases, and the junction held 3 bases outside the gene matches. The CDR3 is 12 residues long. Germline V CDR1 and CDR2: SGHKS, YYEKEE (reference sequence). CDR3 in amino acids: CASSVGTGEAFF. The CDR3 bases are TGTGCCAGCAGCGTGGGGACAGGGGAAGCTTTCTTT.

The CDR3 is CASSYGRTANEKLFF. The CDR3 coding sequence is TGTGCCAGCAGTTACGGGCGGACAGCTAATGAAAAACTGTTTTTT. The rearrangement links TRBV6-5 to TRBJ1-4, with D tentatively TRBD1 (6 bases). The germline V gene encodes CDR1 MNHEY and CDR2 SVGAGI. The CDR3 length is 15 residues. V lost 2 bases and J lost 3, with 10 bases in between.

Only one count was recorded for this clone. One end of the junction varies from germline; a read error may be responsible. The chain is built from TRBV7-6 and TRBJ2-1; TRBD2 agrees at 8 bases. CDR1 is SGHVS, CDR2 FNYEAQ, per germline. This CDR3 is 15 amino acids long. The DNA for the CDR3 is TGTGCCGGCAGCCCCGGCGGGGGGTACTACAATGAGCAGTTCTTC. It codes for CAGSPGGGYYNEQFF.

The chain links TRBV5-4 to TRBJ1-3; a weak D match, TRBD1 (6 bases). The V gene's germline CDR1 is SGHNT and CDR2 YYREEE (reference sequence). Between the trimmed V and J ends, which lost 2 bases and 4 bases, there was a span of 13 bases. The CDR3 extends over 15 amino acids. The CDR3 loop reads CASSFTGLGGNTIYF. Here the CDR3 DNA reads TGTGCCAGCAGCTTTACAGGGCTAGGAGGAAACACCATATATTTT.

This clone is a singleton in its sample. The J gene is TRBJ2-7, the V gene TRBV11-2; TRBD2 aligns across 14 bases. The V gene's germline CDR1 is SGHAT and CDR2 FQNNGV. Unmatched junction bases numbered 3, after V lost 3 bases and J lost 5 bases. This CDR3 has 15 residues. The CDR3 loop is CASSFGLAGGNEQYF. The CDR3 nucleotides read TGTGCCAGCAGCTTCGGACTAGCGGGGGGCAACGAGCAGTACTTC.

A note on this clone: It is likely a read error, because the conserved phenylalanine at the end of the CDR3 is missing. The limits of the CDR3 on the DNA are not certain, so only TCRdb's listed CDR3 is given. The chain uses TRBV2 and TRBJ2-7; the table's D call, TRBD1, was not checked against the DNA. The CDR3 spans 12 amino acids, including both terminal residues. Germline-derived CDR1 and CDR2 are SNHLY and FYNNEI. The CDR3 sequence is CASNGGATGEGI.

The gene calls are TRBV5-1 and TRBJ2-1; TRBD2 is a possible D gene (6 bases). Trimming removed 0 bases at V and 6 bases at J, with 10 bases between. The germline V gene encodes CDR1 SGHRS and CDR2 YFSETQ. The CDR3 is 14 residues long. CDR3 DNA sequence: TGCGCCAGCAGCTTGGGACTAGACTCCAATGAGCAGTTCTTC. Its protein is CASSLGLDSNEQFF.

This clone was detected once. The chain combines TRBV7-6 with TRBJ2-6, with 8 bases that match TRBD1. V lost 5 bases, J lost 4 bases, and 13 bases stayed unmatched. The CDR3 contains 18 residues. Germline loops: CDR1 SGHVS, CDR2 FNYEAQ. Here the CDR3 DNA reads TGTGCCAGCAGCGCCAGCGCGCAGGGGGCGTCCGGGGCCAACGTCCTGACTTTC. Residues: CASSASAQGASGANVLTF.

The rearrangement links TRBV10-2 to TRBJ2-7; D not resolved. This CDR3 is built from 13 residues. CDR1 is WSHSY and CDR2 is SAAADI in the germline V gene. V was clipped by 5 bases and J by 2 bases, with 10 bases between them. The CDR3 DNA reads as TGCGCCAGCAGTCCAGACACGACCTACGAGCAGTACTTC. This encodes CASSPDTTYEQYF.

The V call is TRBV6-6, the J call TRBJ1-2; a possible D gene is TRBD1 (6 bases). Trimming left V 6 bases short and J 1 base short, with 12 bases between. CDR3 size: 14 residues. Germline CDR1 and CDR2: MNHNY and SVGAGI (reference sequence). CDR3 DNA: TGTGCCAGCAGCCTAGGACAGTTTAACTATGGCTACACCTTC. It is translated as CASSLGQFNYGYTF.

V usage is TRBV11-2 and J usage is TRBJ2-7; 9 bases are a match to TRBD2. V dropped 1 base and J dropped 4; count of bases not matched to a gene: 8. Germline V gene sequence: CDR1 SGHAT, CDR2 FQNNGV. The CDR3 totals 16 residues. The CDR3 coding sequence is TGTGCCAGCAGCTTAGGAAATGGGCTAGCGGGGTACGAGCAGTACTTC. Its translation is CASSLGNGLAGYEQYF.

This clone has only one observation. This sequence joins TRBV2 and TRBJ2-5; TRBD1 agrees at 8 bases. The CDR3 totals 15 residues. V shed 1 base and J 4 bases; nucleotides not matched to a gene: 5. Germline loops: CDR1 SNHLY, CDR2 FYNNEI. The CDR3 coding sequence is TGTGCCAGCAGTGAAGTGAAGGGGACAGGAGAGACCCAGTACTTC. Its protein product is CASSEVKGTGETQYF.

The chain carries TRBV12-1 and TRBJ1-2; the D call TRBD1 from the table was never checked on the DNA. TRBV12-1 is designated a pseudogene. This CDR3 has 18 amino acids. As DNA, the CDR3 is TGTGCCAGCAGCTTTTGGGCCCGGGCCCCAAACAGGGGGGATGGCTACACCTTC. Protein: CASSFWARAPNRGDGYTF.

Concerning this clone itself: This same CDR3 is encoded by further DNA sequences in the sample. The chain is built from TRBV6-4 and TRBJ2-3; 10 bases align to TRBD2. Germline V gives CDR1 MRHNA, CDR2 SNTAGT. The V gene end was trimmed by 3 bases and the J gene end by 3 bases; junction bases not matched to a gene: 3. The CDR3 covers 15 residues. Here the CDR3 DNA reads TGTGCCAGCAGTGAGAGCGGGGGGGCGACAGATACGCAGTATTTT. It encodes CASSESGGATDTQYF.

CDR3 nucleotide sequence: TGCGCCAGCAGCCAAATAGCGGGGGGATTAGAGACCCAGTACTTC. Amino acid sequence: CASSQIAGGLETQYF. The chain is built from TRBV4-1 and TRBJ2-5; 10 bases are shared with TRBD2. The trim removed 2 bases at V and 4 bases at J, leaving 4 bases unmatched. CDR1 and CDR2 from the germline V gene are MGHRA and YSYEKL. The CDR3 is 15 amino acids.

This clone was detected a few times. This sequence joins TRBV5-1 and TRBJ1-3; tentatively, D is TRBD1 (5 bases). Germline V lookup: CDR1 SGHRS, CDR2 YFSETQ. V shed 7 bases and J shed 4 bases, with 18 bases lying between them. CDR3 size: 15 residues. The chain's CDR3 is CASRGMGQSGNTIYF. DNA for the CDR3: TGCGCCAGCCGAGGCATGGGGCAGTCCGGAAACACCATATATTTT.

V gene TRBV2 combines with J gene TRBJ1-6, with D perhaps TRBD1 (5 bases). Between the trimmed V and J ends, which lost 7 bases and 13 bases, there was a span of 20 bases. Germline CDR1 is SNHLY and CDR2 is FYNNEI. This CDR3 comprises 14 residues. This CDR3 is CASTTGLRQTPLHF. CDR3 DNA: TGTGCCAGCACTACGGGACTCCGACAAACCCCCCTCCACTTT.

This chain links TRBV18 with TRBJ1-5, with TRBD1 identical over 7 bases. The length of the CDR3 is 16 residues. V dropped 5 bases and J dropped 4; count of bases not matched to a gene: 11. Germline assignment: CDR1 KGHSH and CDR2 LQKENI. CDR3 sequence (DNA): TGTGCCAGCTCAGACGAGCAGGGGGAGGCGAATCAGCCCCAGCATTTT. Protein sequence: CASSDEQGEANQPQHF.

The V and J genes are TRBV6-1 and TRBJ1-5; no firm D call. This CDR3 comprises 12 residues. Germline lookup yields CDR1 MNHNS and CDR2 SASEGT. V was cut by 10 bases and J by 6 bases, with 13 bases left in between. The CDR3 sequence is CATWVERQPQHF. The CDR3 DNA sequence: TGTGCCACCTGGGTTGAGCGTCAGCCCCAGCATTTT.

The chain recombines TRBV5-1 with TRBJ2-3; TRBD2 agrees at 10 bases. This CDR3 has 17 amino acids. J lost 5 bases, V lost 6 bases, and 15 bases had no gene match. Germline V gene lookup returns CDR1 SGHRS and CDR2 YFSETQ. The CDR3 region is CASNRGQRGGQVDTQYF. DNA for the CDR3: TGCGCCAGCAATCGGGGGCAGCGGGGGGGCCAGGTAGATACGCAGTATTTT.

In its sample, this clone was seen once. The chain is built from TRBV11-1 and TRBJ2-5; no firm D call. The CDR3 is 15 amino acids. The germline V gene encodes CDR1 SGHAT and CDR2 FQDESV (reference sequence). V shed 7 bases and J shed 2 bases, with 17 bases lying between them. In DNA, the CDR3 is TGTGCCAGCAAATTTAGCACCATCCCTCAAGAGACCCAGTACTTC. This sequence encodes CASKFSTIPQETQYF.